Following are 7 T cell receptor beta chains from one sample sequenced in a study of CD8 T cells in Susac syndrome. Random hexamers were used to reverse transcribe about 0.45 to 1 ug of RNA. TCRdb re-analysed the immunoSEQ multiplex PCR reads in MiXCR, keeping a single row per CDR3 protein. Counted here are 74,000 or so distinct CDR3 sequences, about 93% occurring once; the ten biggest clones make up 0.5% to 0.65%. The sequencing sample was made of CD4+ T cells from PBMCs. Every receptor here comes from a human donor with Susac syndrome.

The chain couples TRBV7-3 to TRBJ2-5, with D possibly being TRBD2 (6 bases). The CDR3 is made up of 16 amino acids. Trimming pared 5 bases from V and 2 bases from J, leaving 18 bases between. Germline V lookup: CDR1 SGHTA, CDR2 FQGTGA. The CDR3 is CASSAGSLNPQETQYF. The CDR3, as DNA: TGTGCCAGCAGCGCCGGGAGCCTTAACCCTCAAGAGACCCAGTACTTC.

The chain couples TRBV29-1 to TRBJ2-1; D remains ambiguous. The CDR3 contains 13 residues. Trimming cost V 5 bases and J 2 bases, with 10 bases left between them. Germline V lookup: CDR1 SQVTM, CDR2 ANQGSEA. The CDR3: CSVPTTAYNEQFF. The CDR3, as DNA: TGCAGCGTTCCTACGACGGCCTACAATGAGCAGTTCTTC.

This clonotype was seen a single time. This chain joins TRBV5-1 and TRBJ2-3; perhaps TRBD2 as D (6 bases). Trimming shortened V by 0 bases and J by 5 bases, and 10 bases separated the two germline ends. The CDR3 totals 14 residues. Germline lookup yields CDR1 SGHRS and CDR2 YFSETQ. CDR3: CASSLGASEDTQYF. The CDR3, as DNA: TGCGCCAGCAGCTTGGGGGCTAGCGAAGATACGCAGTATTTT.

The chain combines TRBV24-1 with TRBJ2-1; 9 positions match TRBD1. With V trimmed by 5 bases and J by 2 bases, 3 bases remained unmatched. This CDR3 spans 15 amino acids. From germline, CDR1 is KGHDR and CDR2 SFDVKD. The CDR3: CATSVDRGTYNEQFF. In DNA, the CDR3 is TGTGCCACCAGTGTGGACAGGGGAACCTACAATGAGCAGTTCTTC.

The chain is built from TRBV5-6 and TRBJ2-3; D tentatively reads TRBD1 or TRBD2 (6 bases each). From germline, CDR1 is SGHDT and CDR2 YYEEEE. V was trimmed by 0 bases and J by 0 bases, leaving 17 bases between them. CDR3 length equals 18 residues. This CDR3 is CASSLARWGAGSTDTQYF. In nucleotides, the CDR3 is TGTGCCAGCAGCTTGGCCCGATGGGGGGCAGGGAGCACAGATACGCAGTATTTT.

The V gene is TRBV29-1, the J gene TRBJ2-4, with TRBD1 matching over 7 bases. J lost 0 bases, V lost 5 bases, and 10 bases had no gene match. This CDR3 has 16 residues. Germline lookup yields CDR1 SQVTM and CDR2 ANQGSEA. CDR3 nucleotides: TGCAGCGTTTCACAGGGGATTCCCTTAGCCAAAAACATTCAGTACTTC. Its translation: CSVSQGIPLAKNIQYF.

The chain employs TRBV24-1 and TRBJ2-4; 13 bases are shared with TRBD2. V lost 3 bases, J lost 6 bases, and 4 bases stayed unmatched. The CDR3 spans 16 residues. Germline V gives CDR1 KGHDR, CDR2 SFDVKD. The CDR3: CATSDPGLAGRNIQYF. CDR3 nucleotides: TGTGCCACCAGTGATCCGGGACTAGCGGGACGAAACATTCAGTACTTC.